This T cell receptor beta chain was sequenced for a study of early T cells in non-severe SARS-CoV-2 infection. Study context: It was bulk RNA from unsorted whole blood that was sequenced, and the chains were unpaired. Study observations and caveats: Sequences matched to VDJdb favored anti-spike CD8 responses, while private and CD4 specificities were missed.

V lost 8 bases to trimming and J lost 7 bases; unmatched junction nucleotides: 7. The CDR3 is 14 residues long. Germline CDR1 is WSHSY and CDR2 is SAAADI. As concerns this clonotype: What it binds is not known.

Individual cDNA molecules were tagged with unique molecular identifiers. In TCRdb, the 5' RACE reads were re-called with MiXCR into one record per CDR3 protein. The sample lists 70,000 or so distinct CDR3 sequences; around 12% were seen once. The receptor was derived from an adult who was a healthcare worker with PCR-confirmed SARS-CoV-2 infection or an uninfected control (not recorded which). Sequencing was done on a sample of whole blood. V and J are TRBV10-2 and TRBJ1-6, with 8 bases aligning to TRBD1. DNA for the CDR3: TGCGCCAGCGAAGACAGGGGTGGCAATTCACCCCTCCACTTT. Its protein product is CASEDRGGNSPLHF.